The 21 T cell receptor beta chains reported below all come from one sample, sequenced in a study of cytomegalovirus exposure and HLA in healthy donors. PCR amplification relied on 60 Vbeta primers (plus 13 Jbeta primers). TCRdb's copy holds only in-frame clones and misses some; the assay was immunoSEQ multiplex PCR. The table lists about 140,000 clones, less than 85% of them singletons, with just over 8.5% in the top ten. Sequenced: PBMCs. These receptors all stem from a woman in her 50s in good health and CMV-seropositive.

About this clone itself: At one of its ends the junction is not consistent with the germline gene, which may arise from a read error. This chain links TRBV27 with TRBJ1-2, with D unresolved. The germline gives CDR1 MNHEY, CDR2 SMNVEV (reference sequence). The CDR3 covers 17 residues. CDR3 DNA: TGTGCCAGCAGTCTATCTGGTCTGTTCAGCGGGAACTATGGCTACACCTTC. It specifies CASSLSGLFSGNYGYTF.

This chain connects TRBV7-9 to TRBJ2-3, with D possibly being TRBD1 (6 bases). The CDR3 is 15 residues long. The V gene lost 5 bases and the J gene lost 4 bases, with 16 bases spanning the gap. Germline V gives CDR1 SEHNR, CDR2 FQNEAQ (reference sequence). The CDR3 here is CASSTKQGEPDTQYF. CDR3 nucleotides: TGTGCCAGCAGCACGAAACAGGGTGAGCCAGATACGCAGTATTTT.

This rearrangement joins TRBV28 to TRBJ2-1; D might be TRBD2 (6 bases). V shed 5 bases and J shed 0 bases, with 11 bases lying between them. There are 15 residues in the CDR3. The germline V gene has CDR1 MDHEN and CDR2 SYDVKM. The chain's CDR3 is CASSPPGSSYNEQFF. The CDR3 nucleotides read TGTGCCAGCAGTCCCCCCGGGAGCTCCTACAATGAGCAGTTCTTC.

The chain employs TRBV4-2 and TRBJ2-2; 11 bases are shared with TRBD2. This CDR3 has 18 amino acids. Germline V CDR1 and CDR2: LGHNA, YNFKEQ. Trimming cost V 1 base and J 7 bases; bases outside gene matches: 11. The CDR3 here is CASSQAGSGGAFDGELFF. The CDR3 nucleotides read TGTGCCAGCAGCCAAGCGGGTAGCGGGGGGGCATTTGACGGGGAGCTGTTTTTT.

This chain links TRBV30 with TRBJ2-3, with D possibly matching TRBD1 (5 bases). Germline-derived CDR1 and CDR2 are GTSNPN and SVGIG (reference sequence). The CDR3 is 14 residues long. The V and J ends lost 4 bases and 0 bases respectively, with 11 bases between them. This chain's CDR3 is CAWTAGISTDTQYF. The CDR3 coding sequence is TGTGCCTGGACCGCAGGGATTAGCACAGATACGCAGTATTTT.

The chain has TRBV2 and TRBJ2-6, with D hard to call. The CDR3 contains 15 residues. The germline CDR1 and CDR2 sequences are SNHLY and FYNNEI. The V end was cut by 1 base, the J end by 2 bases, with 6 bases between. The CDR3 DNA follows: TGTGCCAGCAGTGAAGGGGCCGCTGGGGCCAACGTCCTGACTTTC. Encoded protein: CASSEGAAGANVLTF. The complete variable domain, with remaining parts taken from reference TRBV2 and TRBJ2-6, reads EPEVTQTPSHQVTQMGQEVILRCVPISNHLYFYWYRQILGQKVEFLVSFYNNEISEKSEIFDDQFSVERPDGSNFTLKIRSTKLEDSAMYFCASSEGAAGANVLTFGAGSRLTVL.

Regarding this clone: Additional DNA sequences in this sample encode the identical CDR3. The chain's CDR3 is CASRSGETDTQYF. CDR3 DNA: TGTGCCAGCAGATCAGGGGAAACAGATACGCAGTATTTT. This chain links TRBV6-5 with TRBJ2-3, with D perhaps TRBD1 (6 bases). The V gene lost 6 bases and the J gene lost 3 bases, with 10 bases spanning the gap. Germline V gene lookup returns CDR1 MNHEY and CDR2 SVGAGI. The CDR3 contains 13 residues.

To note about this clone: A junction boundary mismatches the germline segment, possibly from a read error. V is TRBV7-7 and J is TRBJ2-2, with 8 bases aligning to TRBD1. The length of the CDR3 is 17 residues. Germline loops: CDR1 SSHAT, CDR2 FNYEAQ (reference sequence). In nucleotides, the CDR3 is TGTGCTAGCAGCTTAGCGCGACAGGGGATCAACACCGGGGAGCTGTTTTTT. Amino acid sequence: CASSLARQGINTGELFF.

The chain carries TRBV29-1 and TRBJ2-7; 9 nucleotides line up with TRBD1. The CDR3 is made up of 13 amino acids. The germline gives CDR1 SQVTM, CDR2 ANQGSEA. Trimming cost V 4 bases and J 9 bases; bases outside gene matches: 10. CDR3 residues: CSVVLDRGSGQYF. Written as DNA, the CDR3 is TGCAGCGTTGTTCTGGACAGGGGCAGCGGGCAGTACTTC.

This clone came up once. The genes are TRBV30 and TRBJ1-5; the match to TRBD1 covers 7 bases. The V segment lost 2 bases and the J segment 2 bases; nucleotides outside the gene matches: 3. Germline-derived CDR1 and CDR2 are GTSNPN and SVGIG (reference sequence). This CDR3 spans 14 amino acids. The CDR3 coding sequence is TGTGCCTGGAGTCTAGGACAGGGCAATCAGCCCCAGCATTTT. The encoded protein is CAWSLGQGNQPQHF. Filled out from reference TRBV30 and TRBJ1-5, the complete variable domain reads SQTIHQWPATLVQPVGSPLSLECTVEGTSNPNLYWYRQAAGRGLQLLFYSVGIGQISSEVPQNLSASRPQDRQFILSSKKLLLSDSGFYLCAWSLGQGNQPQHFGDGTRLSIL.

The V and J genes are TRBV6-1 and TRBJ2-7; TRBD1 matches 8 bases. Per the germline V gene, CDR1 is MNHNS and CDR2 is SASEGT. The length of the CDR3 is 12 residues. Trimming cost V 7 bases and J 4 bases; bases outside gene matches: 3. The CDR3 DNA reads TGTGCCAGCACAGGGGGCCTGTACGAGCAGTACTTC. This sequence encodes CASTGGLYEQYF.

The chain carries TRBV19 and TRBJ1-1; TRBD1 agrees at 8 bases. V shed 7 bases, J shed 4 bases, and the junction held 5 bases outside the gene matches. Germline-derived CDR1 and CDR2 are LNHDA and SQIVND (reference sequence). The CDR3 has 13 residues. The CDR3 region is CASKGQVVTEAFF. CDR3 coding DNA: TGTGCCAGTAAGGGACAGGTAGTCACTGAAGCTTTCTTT.

The J gene is TRBJ2-5, the V gene TRBV2; 8 bases match TRBD1. J lost 5 bases, V lost 2 bases, and 19 bases had no gene match. In germline, CDR1 is SNHLY, CDR2 FYNNEI. This CDR3 is built from 19 residues. The CDR3 coding sequence is TGTGCCAGCAGTGAACGTCAGCGGACAGGGAGGAATTATCCGGAGACCCAGTACTTC. Its protein is CASSERQRTGRNYPETQYF.

The chain has TRBV5-1 and TRBJ2-2; maybe TRBD2 (6 bases). Trimming pared 3 bases from V and 1 base from J, leaving 10 bases between. The CDR3 is 15 amino acids. Germline CDR1 reads SGHRS; CDR2 reads YFSETQ. The CDR3 region is CASSWDFENTGELFF. CDR3 coding DNA: TGCGCCAGCAGCTGGGACTTCGAGAACACCGGGGAGCTGTTTTTT. Full variable domain (outside the CDR3, taken from reference TRBV5-1 and TRBJ2-2): KAGVTQTPRYLIKTRGQQVTLSCSPISGHRSVSWYQQTPGQGLQFLFEYFSETQRNKGNFPGRFSGRQFSNSRSEMNVSTLELGDSALYLCASSWDFENTGELFFGEGSRLTVL.

The CDR3 is CASSQDGGSLNTEAFF. Here the CDR3 DNA reads TGTGCCAGCAGCCAAGATGGGGGCAGCTTGAACACTGAAGCTTTCTTT. This chain uses TRBV4-2 with TRBJ1-1; perhaps TRBD1 as D (6 bases). The CDR3 loop spans 16 amino acids. Germline V gives CDR1 LGHNA, CDR2 YNFKEQ. Deletions cut 0 bases from V and 0 bases from J, with 11 bases between.

The gene calls are TRBV6-1 and TRBJ2-7; tentative D call: TRBD1 (5 bases). The ends were cut back, 4 bases at V and 6 bases at J, with 13 bases in the middle. The CDR3 is 13 residues long. CDR1 MNHNS and CDR2 SASEGT come from the germline V gene. CDR3 sequence: CASSVWLQGEQYF. In DNA, the CDR3 is TGTGCCAGCAGTGTATGGTTGCAGGGCGAGCAGTACTTC.

This chain links TRBV28 with TRBJ2-7; 8 bases fit TRBD1. The germline gives CDR1 MDHEN, CDR2 SYDVKM. The length of the CDR3 is 15 residues. The ends lost 2 bases at V and 2 bases at J; junction bases unmatched: 5. The CDR3, as DNA: TGTGCCAGCAGTTTACCCCGGGACAGGACCTACGAGCAGTACTTC. As protein: CASSLPRDRTYEQYF.

A word on this clone: Other nucleotide sequences in the sample specify the same CDR3. The J gene is TRBJ1-1, the V gene TRBV18; D uncertain. CDR3 length: 14 amino acids. Germline CDR1 is KGHSH and CDR2 is LQKENI. Trimming removed 3 bases from V and 2 bases from J, with 10 bases in between. CDR3 sequence reads: CASSPEGSNTEAFF. The DNA for the CDR3 is TGTGCCAGCTCACCGGAGGGAAGTAACACTGAAGCTTTCTTT.

For this clone: One end of the junction varies from germline; a read error may be responsible. The chain recombines TRBV2 with TRBJ2-7; 7 positions match TRBD2. The CDR3 totals 12 residues. Per germline, CDR1 SNHLY and CDR2 FYNNEI. CDR3 protein: CASRGEGVEQYF. The DNA of the CDR3 is TGTGCCAGCAGAGGGGAGGGAGTCGAGCAGTATTTC. The full variable domain, rest sourced from reference TRBV2 and TRBJ2-7, is EPEVTQTPSHQVTQMGQEVILRCVPISNHLYFYWYRQILGQKVEFLVSFYNNEISEKSEIFDDQFSVERPDGSNFTLKIRSTKLEDSAMYFCASRGEGVEQYFGPGTRLTVT.

The CDR3 region is CASSPMGQGEYGYTF. The CDR3 coding sequence is TGTGCCAGCAGCCCGATGGGACAGGGGGAATATGGCTACACCTTC. This rearrangement joins TRBV5-4 to TRBJ1-2; 11 bases map to TRBD1. The V segment lost 4 bases and the J segment 5 bases; nucleotides outside the gene matches: 7. Germline V gene sequence: CDR1 SGHNT, CDR2 YYREEE (reference sequence). The CDR3 has 15 residues. Drawing the rest from reference TRBV5-4 and TRBJ1-2, the complete variable domain is ETGVTQSPTHLIKTRGQQVTLRCSSQSGHNTVSWYQQALGQGPQFIFQYYREEENGRGNFPPRFSGLQFPNYSSELNVNALELDDSALYLCASSPMGQGEYGYTFGSGTRLTVV.

V usage is TRBV9 and J usage is TRBJ2-1; a possible D gene is TRBD2 (6 bases). The CDR3 is 17 residues long. Germline V lookup: CDR1 SGDLS, CDR2 YYNGEE. With 3 bases removed from V and 0 bases from J, the gap between germline ends came to 16 bases. CDR3 residues: CASSGRVADHSYNEQFF. As DNA, the CDR3 is TGTGCCAGCAGCGGGAGGGTAGCGGACCACTCCTACAATGAGCAGTTCTTC.